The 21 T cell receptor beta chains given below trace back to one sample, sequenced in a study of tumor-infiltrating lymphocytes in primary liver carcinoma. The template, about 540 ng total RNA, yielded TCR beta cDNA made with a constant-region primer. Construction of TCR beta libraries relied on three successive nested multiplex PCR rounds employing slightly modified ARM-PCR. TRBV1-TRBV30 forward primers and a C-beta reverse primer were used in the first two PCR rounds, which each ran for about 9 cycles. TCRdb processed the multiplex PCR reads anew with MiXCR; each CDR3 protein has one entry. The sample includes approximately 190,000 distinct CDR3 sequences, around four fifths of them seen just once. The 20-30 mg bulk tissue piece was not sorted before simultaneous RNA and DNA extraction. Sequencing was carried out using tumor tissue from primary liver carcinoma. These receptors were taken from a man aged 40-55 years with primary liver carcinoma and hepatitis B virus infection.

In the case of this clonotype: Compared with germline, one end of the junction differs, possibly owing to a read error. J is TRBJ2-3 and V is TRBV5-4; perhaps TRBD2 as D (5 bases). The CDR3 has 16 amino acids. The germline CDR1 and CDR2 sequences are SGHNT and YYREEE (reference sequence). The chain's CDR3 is CASSLLARGPTDTHYF. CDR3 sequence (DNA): TGTGCCAGCAGCTTGCTCGCGCGAGGGCCCACAGACACGCACTATTTT.

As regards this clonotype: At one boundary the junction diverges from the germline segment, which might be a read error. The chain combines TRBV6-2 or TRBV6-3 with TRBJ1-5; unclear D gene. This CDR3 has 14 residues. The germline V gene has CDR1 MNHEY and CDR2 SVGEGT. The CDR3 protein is CASSYRASNQPQHF. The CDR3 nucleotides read TGTGCCAGCAGTTACCGAGCTAGCAATCAGCCTCAGCATTTT.

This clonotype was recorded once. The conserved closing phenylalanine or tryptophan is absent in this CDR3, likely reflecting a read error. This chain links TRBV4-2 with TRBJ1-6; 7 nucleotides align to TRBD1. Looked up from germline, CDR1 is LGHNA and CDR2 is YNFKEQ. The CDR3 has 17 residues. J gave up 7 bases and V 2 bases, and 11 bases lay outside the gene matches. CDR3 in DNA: TGTGCCAGCAGCCAACCAGAACCGGCACAGGGGAATTCACCCCTCCACTCT. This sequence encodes CASSQPEPAQGNSPLHS.

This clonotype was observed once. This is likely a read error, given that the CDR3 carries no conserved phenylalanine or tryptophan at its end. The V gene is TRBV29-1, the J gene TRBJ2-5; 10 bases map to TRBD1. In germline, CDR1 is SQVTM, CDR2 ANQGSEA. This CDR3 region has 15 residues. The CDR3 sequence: CSVEADRGRAEIQYL. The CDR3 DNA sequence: TGCAGCGTTGAAGCAGACAGGGGGCGAGCAGAGATCCAGTACTTA.

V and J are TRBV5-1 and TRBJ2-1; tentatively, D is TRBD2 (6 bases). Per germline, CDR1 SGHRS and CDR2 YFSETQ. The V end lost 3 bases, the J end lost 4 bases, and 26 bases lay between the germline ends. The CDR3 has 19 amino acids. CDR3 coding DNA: TGCGCCAGCAGCTCGAGGGGTCTAACTGGAGGGAACTATTACAATGAGCAGTTCTTC. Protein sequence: CASSSRGLTGGNYYNEQFF.

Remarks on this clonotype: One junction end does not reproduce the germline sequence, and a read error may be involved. This CDR3 is CSVEDSGIENTGAFF. CDR3 DNA sequence: TGCAGCGTTGAAGATAGCGGTATAGAGAACACTGGAGCTTTCTTT. This chain links TRBV29-1 with TRBJ1-1, with D uncertain. The CDR3 runs 15 residues. Germline CDR1 reads SQVTM; CDR2 reads ANQGSEA. Together with reference TRBV29-1 and TRBJ1-1, the CDR3 gives the full variable domain: SAVISQKPSRDICQRGTSLTIQCQVDSQVTMMFWYRQQPGQSLTLIATANQGSEATYESGFVIDKFPISRPNLTFSTLTVSNMSPEDSSIYLCSVEDSGIENTGAFFGQGTRLTVV.

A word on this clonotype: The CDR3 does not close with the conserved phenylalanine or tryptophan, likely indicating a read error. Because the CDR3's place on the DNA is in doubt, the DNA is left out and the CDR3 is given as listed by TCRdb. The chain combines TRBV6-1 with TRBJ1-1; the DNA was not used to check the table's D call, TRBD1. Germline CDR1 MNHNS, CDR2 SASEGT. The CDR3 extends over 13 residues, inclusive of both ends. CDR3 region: CASSTGGTTECFY.

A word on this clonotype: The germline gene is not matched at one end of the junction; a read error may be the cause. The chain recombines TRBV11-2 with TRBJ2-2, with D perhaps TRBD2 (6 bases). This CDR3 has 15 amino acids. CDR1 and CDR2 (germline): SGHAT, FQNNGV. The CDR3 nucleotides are TGTGCCAGCAGCCACGTCCGGGGGAGGACCGGGAAGCTATTCTTT. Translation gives CASSHVRGRTGKLFF.

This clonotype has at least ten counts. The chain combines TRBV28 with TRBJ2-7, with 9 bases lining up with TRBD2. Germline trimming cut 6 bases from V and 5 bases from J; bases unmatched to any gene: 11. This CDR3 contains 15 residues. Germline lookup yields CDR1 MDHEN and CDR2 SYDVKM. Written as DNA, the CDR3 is TGTGCCAGCAGCCCTTCAAGCGGGAGGCGGGACGAGCAGTACTTC. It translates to CASSPSSGRRDEQYF. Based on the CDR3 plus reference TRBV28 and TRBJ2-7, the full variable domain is DVKVTQSSRYLVKRTGEKVFLECVQDMDHENMFWYRQDPGLGLRLIYFSYDVKMKEKGDIPEGYSVSREKKERFSLILESASTNQTSMYLCASSPSSGRRDEQYFGPGTRLTVT.

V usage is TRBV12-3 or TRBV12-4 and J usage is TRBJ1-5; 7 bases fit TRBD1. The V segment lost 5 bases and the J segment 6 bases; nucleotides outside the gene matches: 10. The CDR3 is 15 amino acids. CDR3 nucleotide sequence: TGTGCCAGCAGTATCACGTCCAGGGGGATTCAGCCCCAGCATTTT. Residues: CASSITSRGIQPQHF.

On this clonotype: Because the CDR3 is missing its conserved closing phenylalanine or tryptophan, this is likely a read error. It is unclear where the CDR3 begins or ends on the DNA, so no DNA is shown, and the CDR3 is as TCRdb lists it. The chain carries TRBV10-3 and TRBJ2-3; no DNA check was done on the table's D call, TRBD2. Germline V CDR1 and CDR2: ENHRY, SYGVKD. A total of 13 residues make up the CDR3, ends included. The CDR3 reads CATGLAGADKRYS.

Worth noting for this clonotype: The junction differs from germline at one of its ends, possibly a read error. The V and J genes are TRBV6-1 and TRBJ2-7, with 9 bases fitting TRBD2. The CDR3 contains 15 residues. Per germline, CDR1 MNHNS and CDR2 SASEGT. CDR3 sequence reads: CANSRDGTSSYERYF. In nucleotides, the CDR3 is TGTGCCAACAGCCGGGACGGGACTAGCAGCTACGAGCGGTACTTC.

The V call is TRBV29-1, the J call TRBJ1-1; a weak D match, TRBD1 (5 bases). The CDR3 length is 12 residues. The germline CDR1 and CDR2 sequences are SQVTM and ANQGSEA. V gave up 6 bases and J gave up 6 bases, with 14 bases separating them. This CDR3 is CSVGTGVSEAFF. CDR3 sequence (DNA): TGCAGCGTGGGAACAGGCGTGTCTGAAGCTTTCTTT. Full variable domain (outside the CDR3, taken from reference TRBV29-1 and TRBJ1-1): SAVISQKPSRDICQRGTSLTIQCQVDSQVTMMFWYRQQPGQSLTLIATANQGSEATYESGFVIDKFPISRPNLTFSTLTVSNMSPEDSSIYLCSVGTGVSEAFFGQGTRLTVV.

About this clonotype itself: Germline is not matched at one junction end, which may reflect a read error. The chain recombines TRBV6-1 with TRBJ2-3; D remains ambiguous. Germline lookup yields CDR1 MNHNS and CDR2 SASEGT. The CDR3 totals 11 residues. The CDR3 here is CAGSQTDTQFF. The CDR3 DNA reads TGTGCCGGCAGTCAAACAGATACGCAGTTTTTT.

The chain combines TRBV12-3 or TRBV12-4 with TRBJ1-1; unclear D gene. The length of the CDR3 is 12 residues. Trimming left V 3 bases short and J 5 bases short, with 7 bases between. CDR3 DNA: TGTGCCAGCAGTTTTACCAATACTGAAGCTTTCTTT. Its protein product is CASSFTNTEAFF.

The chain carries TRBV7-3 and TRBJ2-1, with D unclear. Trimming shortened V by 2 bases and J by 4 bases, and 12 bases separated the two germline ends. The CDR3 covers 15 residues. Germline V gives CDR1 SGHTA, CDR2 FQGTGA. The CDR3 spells CASSLGSSEYNEQFF. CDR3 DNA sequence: TGTGCCAGCAGCTTAGGCAGTTCGGAGTACAATGAGCAGTTCTTC.

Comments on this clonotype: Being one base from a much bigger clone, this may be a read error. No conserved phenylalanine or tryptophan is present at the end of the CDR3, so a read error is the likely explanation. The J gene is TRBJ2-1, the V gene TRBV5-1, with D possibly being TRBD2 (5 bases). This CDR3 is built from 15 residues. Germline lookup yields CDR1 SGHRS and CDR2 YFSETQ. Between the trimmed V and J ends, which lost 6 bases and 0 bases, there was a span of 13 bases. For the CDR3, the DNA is TGCGCCAGCACACCGGACTCCGGCTCCTACAATGAGCAGTTCTCC. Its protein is CASTPDSGSYNEQFS.

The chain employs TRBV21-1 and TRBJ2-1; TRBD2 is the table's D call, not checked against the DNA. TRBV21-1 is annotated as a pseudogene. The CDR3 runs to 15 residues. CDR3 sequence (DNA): TGTGCCAGCAGCAATAGTCGGGTGCTAAACAATGAACAATTCTTC. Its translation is CASSNSRVLNNEQFF.

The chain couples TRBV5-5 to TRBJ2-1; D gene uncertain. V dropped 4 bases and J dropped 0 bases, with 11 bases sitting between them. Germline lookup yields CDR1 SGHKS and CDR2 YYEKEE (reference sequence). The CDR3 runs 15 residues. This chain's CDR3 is CASSRSRPSYNEQFF. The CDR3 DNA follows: TGTGCCAGCAGCCGAAGCCGTCCCTCCTACAATGAGCAGTTCTTC.

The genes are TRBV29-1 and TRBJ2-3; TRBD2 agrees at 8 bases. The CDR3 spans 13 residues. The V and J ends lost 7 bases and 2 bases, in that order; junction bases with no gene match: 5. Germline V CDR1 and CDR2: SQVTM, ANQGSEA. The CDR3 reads CSAPRGATDTQYF. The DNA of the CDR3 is TGCAGCGCCCCGCGGGGGGCCACAGATACGCAGTATTTT.

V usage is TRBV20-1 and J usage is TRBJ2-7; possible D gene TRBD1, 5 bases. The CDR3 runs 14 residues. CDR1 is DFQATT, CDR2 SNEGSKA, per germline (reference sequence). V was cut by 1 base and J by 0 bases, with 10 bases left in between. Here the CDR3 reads CSARGGGRSYEQYF. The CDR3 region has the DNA TGCAGTGCTAGAGGGGGCGGCCGCTCCTACGAGCAGTACTTC.